Below are 19 T cell receptor beta chains sequenced from a single sample in a study of STAT3 mutations in large granular lymphocyte leukemia. No antigen has been identified for these receptors. Some clones are missing from TCRdb's copy, which holds only in-frame ones; the method was immunoSEQ multiplex PCR. The table includes thousands of clones, under 95% detected once. General study results and limits: At least one immunodominant TCR beta clonotype appeared in every T-cell large granular lymphocyte leukemia patient.

The sample comprised peripheral blood mononuclear cells. These receptors were obtained from a man aged 55 to 70 with T-cell large granular lymphocyte leukemia. Some clones in this sample may be carry-over from other donors' samples.

The V call is TRBV15, the J call TRBJ2-7; no clear D gene. The germline gives CDR1 LNHNV, CDR2 YYDKDF (reference sequence). CDR3 length: 14 residues. The V gene lost 0 bases and the J gene lost 3 bases, with 9 bases spanning the gap. The CDR3 bases are TGTGCCACCAGCAGAGATTTCTCCAGCTACGAGCAGTACTTC. Translating gives CATSRDFSSYEQYF.

The chain carries TRBV2 and TRBJ1-2, with a tentative D call TRBD1 (5 bases). Trimming shortened V by 8 bases and J by 4 bases, and 11 bases separated the two germline ends. The CDR3 runs to 12 residues. CDR1 is SNHLY, CDR2 FYNNEI, per germline. This chain's CDR3 is CASRQLVYGYTF. The CDR3, as DNA: TGTGCCAGCCGACAGCTAGTCTATGGCTACACCTTC.

J is TRBJ2-7 and V is TRBV27; 15 positions match TRBD2. This CDR3 is 19 amino acids long. Germline V gives CDR1 MNHEY, CDR2 SMNVEV (reference sequence). After removal of 5 bases from V and 0 bases from J, the junction contained 11 bases not matched to a gene. The CDR3 DNA reads TGTGCCAGCAGTCACGGACTAGCGGGAGGGCCCCACCACTCCTACGAGCAGTACTTC. It is translated as CASSHGLAGGPHHSYEQYF.

As for this clone: The same CDR3 can be traced to other DNA sequences in this sample. This chain joins TRBV9 and TRBJ2-7; TRBD2 matches at 12 bases. The CDR3 covers 15 residues. Germline V gives CDR1 SGDLS, CDR2 YYNGEE. V gave up 3 bases and J gave up 4 bases; unmatched junction bases: 5. The DNA for the CDR3 is TGTGCCAGCAGCGCAGCGACTAGCGGGAGTTACGAGCAGTACTTC. Its protein is CASSAATSGSYEQYF.

This sequence joins TRBV5-4 and TRBJ1-1, with D possibly being TRBD1 (6 bases). From germline, CDR1 is SGHNT and CDR2 YYREEE (reference sequence). The CDR3 has 15 amino acids. Trimming cost V 0 bases and J 5 bases, with 14 bases left between them. CDR3 sequence (DNA): TGTGCCAGCAGCTTGGGTACAGGGATGGGTACTGAAGCTTTCTTT. This codes for CASSLGTGMGTEAFF.

The gene calls are TRBV5-6 and TRBJ2-2, with 7 bases aligning to TRBD1. The CDR3 extends over 16 amino acids. Germline CDR1 is SGHDT and CDR2 is YYEEEE. V shed 3 bases and J 3 bases; nucleotides not matched to a gene: 8. The CDR3 loop reads CASSYSGQGDTGELFF. The CDR3 nucleotides read TGTGCCAGCAGCTACTCCGGCCAGGGGGACACCGGGGAGCTGTTTTTT.

The chain recombines TRBV10-2 with TRBJ2-7, with 7 bases matching TRBD2. V gave up 3 bases and J gave up 0 bases; unmatched junction bases: 8. CDR1 is WSHSY, CDR2 SAAADI, per germline. This CDR3 has 16 residues. For the CDR3, the DNA is TGCGCCAGCAGTGATTTACTAGCGAGGAGCTCCTACGAGCAGTACTTC. Its translation is CASSDLLARSSYEQYF.

The chain couples TRBV6-5 to TRBJ2-7; TRBD1 might be the D (6 bases). This CDR3 comprises 13 residues. Germline-derived CDR1 and CDR2 are MNHEY and SVGAGI. V was trimmed by 4 bases and J by 1 base, leaving 8 bases between them. In DNA, the CDR3 is TGTGCCAGCAGTTGGGACAAATCCTACGAGCAGTACTTC. This sequence encodes CASSWDKSYEQYF.

The gene calls are TRBV5-4 and TRBJ2-3, with 8 bases lining up with TRBD2. The germline V gene encodes CDR1 SGHNT and CDR2 YYREEE (reference sequence). The junction had 2 bases not matched to a gene; V was cut back by 2 bases and J by 0 bases. The CDR3 has 15 residues. The CDR3 nucleotides read TGTGCCAGCAGCTTTAGCGGGACTAGCACAGATACGCAGTATTTT. Translating it yields CASSFSGTSTDTQYF.

The rearrangement joins TRBV14 to TRBJ1-1, with D hard to call. V gave up 0 bases and J gave up 2 bases, with 10 bases separating them. The CDR3 is made up of 15 amino acids. The V gene's germline CDR1 is SGHDN and CDR2 FVKESK. CDR3 loop: CASSQDRGQNTEAFF. In nucleotides, the CDR3 is TGTGCCAGCAGCCAAGATAGAGGTCAAAACACTGAAGCTTTCTTT.

The V gene is TRBV5-1, the J gene TRBJ1-4, with 7 nucleotides matching TRBD1. In germline, CDR1 is SGHRS, CDR2 YFSETQ. Unmatched junction bases numbered 9, after V lost 0 bases and J lost 7 bases. The CDR3 runs 16 residues. The CDR3 DNA reads as TGCGCCAGCAGCTTGGCCCCGCAAGGGGGCAGTGAAAAACTGTTTTTT. Protein sequence: CASSLAPQGGSEKLFF.

J is TRBJ1-2 and V is TRBV29-1; D unclear. Germline loops: CDR1 SQVTM, CDR2 ANQGSEA. Trimming removed 0 bases from V and 0 bases from J, with 20 bases in between. The CDR3 spans 18 residues. The CDR3 loop reads CSVEDRVGPGRTNYGYTF. CDR3 bases: TGCAGCGTTGAAGATCGGGTAGGGCCAGGTCGAACTAACTATGGCTACACCTTC. Combining the CDR3 with reference TRBV29-1 and TRBJ1-2 gives the whole variable domain SAVISQKPSRDICQRGTSLTIQCQVDSQVTMMFWYRQQPGQSLTLIATANQGSEATYESGFVIDKFPISRPNLTFSTLTVSNMSPEDSSIYLCSVEDRVGPGRTNYGYTFGSGTRLTVV.

The genes are TRBV30 and TRBJ1-4; D not certain. V gave up 0 bases and J gave up 8 bases, with 22 bases separating them. Per the germline V gene, CDR1 is GTSNPN and CDR2 is SVGIG (reference sequence). CDR3 length equals 17 residues. The CDR3 nucleotides read TGTGCCTGGAGTGTGCCGCTGTCCCAGATCGGTAGAGAAAAACTGTTTTTT. Its protein is CAWSVPLSQIGREKLFF. Complete variable domain (other parts from reference TRBV30 and TRBJ1-4): SQTIHQWPATLVQPVGSPLSLECTVEGTSNPNLYWYRQAAGRGLQLLFYSVGIGQISSEVPQNLSASRPQDRQFILSSKKLLLSDSGFYLCAWSVPLSQIGREKLFFGSGTQLSVL.

This clone has only one observation. The CDR3 sequence is CASSSSGTGYEQYF. CDR3 DNA sequence: TGTGCCAGCAGTTCGTCCGGGACTGGGTACGAGCAGTACTTC. The V and J genes are TRBV5-4 and TRBJ2-7, with TRBD2 as a possible D gene (6 bases). This CDR3 is 14 amino acids long. CDR1 and CDR2 (germline): SGHNT, YYREEE (reference sequence). Trimming shortened V by 5 bases and J by 4 bases, and 16 bases separated the two germline ends.

The chain joins TRBV2 to TRBJ2-5; D remains unclear. Trimming stripped 4 bases from V and 4 bases from J, with 7 bases between. The CDR3 consists of 12 residues. Germline V gene data show CDR1 as SNHLY and CDR2 as FYNNEI. This CDR3 reads CASSALPETQYF. The DNA for the CDR3 is TGTGCCAGCAGTGCCCTTCCAGAGACCCAGTACTTC.

V usage is TRBV7-6 and J usage is TRBJ2-7, with D possibly TRBD2 on 6 matching bases. The CDR3 spans 16 residues. Germline V gene lookup returns CDR1 SGHVS and CDR2 FNYEAQ. The V end was cut by 2 bases, the J end by 0 bases, with 14 bases between. CDR3 nucleotides: TGTGCCAGCAGCTTATTGGGGGGTTCGGGCTCCTACGAGCAGTACTTC. It is translated as CASSLLGGSGSYEQYF.

J is TRBJ2-7 and V is TRBV5-4; D assignment may be TRBD1 or TRBD2 (6 bases each). V lost 1 base to trimming and J lost 0 bases, with 8 bases between them. This CDR3 is built from 14 residues. The V gene's germline CDR1 is SGHNT and CDR2 YYREEE (reference sequence). The CDR3 sequence: CASSLKGGSYEQYF. Here the CDR3 DNA reads TGTGCCAGCAGCTTGAAGGGGGGCTCCTACGAGCAGTACTTC.

The genes are TRBV5-6 and TRBJ1-3; no definite D call. The V gene lost 0 bases and the J gene lost 4 bases, with 14 bases spanning the gap. This CDR3 spans 16 amino acids. Per germline, CDR1 SGHDT and CDR2 YYEEEE. CDR3 nucleotides: TGTGCCAGCAGCTTGGGTTTTAAGACAATCGGAAACACCATATATTTT. Amino acid sequence: CASSLGFKTIGNTIYF.

This chain connects TRBV9 to TRBJ2-5; D perhaps matches TRBD1 (6 bases). CDR3 size: 17 residues. The V gene's germline CDR1 is SGDLS and CDR2 YYNGEE. The germline V and J ends were trimmed by 0 bases and 0 bases, with 15 bases remaining between them. DNA for the CDR3: TGTGCCAGCAGCGTAGGGGGGACATCAGTTTACCAAGAGACCCAGTACTTC. Its translation is CASSVGGTSVYQETQYF. Combining the CDR3 with reference TRBV9 and TRBJ2-5 gives the whole variable domain DSGVTQTPKHLITATGQRVTLRCSPRSGDLSVYWYQQSLDQGLQFLIQYYNGEERAKGNILERFSAQQFPDLHSELNLSSLELGDSALYFCASSVGGTSVYQETQYFGPGTRLLVL.